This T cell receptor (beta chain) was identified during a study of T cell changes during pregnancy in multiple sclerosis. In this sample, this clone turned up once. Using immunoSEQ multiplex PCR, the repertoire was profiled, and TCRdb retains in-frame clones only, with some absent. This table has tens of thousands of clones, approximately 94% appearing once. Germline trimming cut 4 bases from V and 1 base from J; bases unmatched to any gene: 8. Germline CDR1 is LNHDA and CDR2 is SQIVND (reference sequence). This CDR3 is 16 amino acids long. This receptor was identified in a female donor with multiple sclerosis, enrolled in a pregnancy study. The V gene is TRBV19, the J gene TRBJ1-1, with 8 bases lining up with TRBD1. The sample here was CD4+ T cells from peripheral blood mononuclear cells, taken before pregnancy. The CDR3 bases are TGTGCCAGTAGTAGCCTATACGGACAGGGGAACACTGAAGCTTTCTTT. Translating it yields CASSSLYGQGNTEAFF.